The 24 T cell receptor beta chains below all came from one sample that was sequenced in a study of identical twins. TCRdb passed the 5' RACE reads through MiXCR, listing each CDR3 protein once. The sample includes about 700,000 distinct CDR3 sequences, 5.5% to 6.5% of them seen just once. The sequencing sample was made of naive T cells sorted from blood. The receptors stem from a young man in good health.

Concerning this clonotype itself: A much larger clone lies a single base off, so this may be a read error. Because the CDR3 is missing its conserved closing phenylalanine or tryptophan, this is likely a read error. The chain joins TRBV29-1 to TRBJ2-7; 9 nucleotides match TRBD2. This CDR3 has 13 residues. CDR1 is SQVTM and CDR2 is ANQGSEA in the germline V gene. CDR3 in amino acids: CSHSGSLSYEQYY. CDR3 nucleotides: TGCTCCCATAGCGGGAGTTTATCCTACGAGCAGTACTAC.

The sample holds many counts of this clonotype. V usage is TRBV7-2 and J usage is TRBJ2-1; 11 bases align to TRBD2. Germline V gene data show CDR1 as SGHTA and CDR2 as FQGNSA. This CDR3 has 12 residues. V was pared by 5 bases and J by 12 bases, with 3 bases of the junction left unmatched. CDR3 DNA sequence: TGTGCCAGCAGCAGTAGCGGGAGGGCGCAGTTCTTC. This codes for CASSSSGRAQFF.

This clonotype was detected ten times or more. V usage is TRBV4-1 and J usage is TRBJ1-5; D is ambiguous. The germline gives CDR1 MGHRA, CDR2 YSYEKL. The CDR3 is 14 residues long. V lost 4 bases and J lost 5, with 12 bases in between. The CDR3 region has the DNA TGCGCCAGCAGCCTTCGGACGTTGGATCAGCCCCAGCATTTT. Protein: CASSLRTLDQPQHF.

In this sample, this clonotype turned up many times. V gene TRBV29-1 combines with J gene TRBJ1-1, with a tentative D call TRBD1 (6 bases). CDR1 is SQVTM and CDR2 is ANQGSEA in the germline V gene. This CDR3 region has 13 residues. Trimming shortened V by 6 bases and J by 5 bases, and 16 bases separated the two germline ends. This chain's CDR3 is CSVRGRARTEAFF. Here the CDR3 DNA reads TGCAGCGTGAGGGGGAGGGCGAGGACTGAAGCTTTCTTT.

This clonotype was counted at least ten times. The chain has TRBV7-9 and TRBJ1-1; 8 positions agree with TRBD1. The CDR3 extends over 15 amino acids. With V trimmed by 0 bases and J by 5 bases, 5 bases remained unmatched. Germline loops: CDR1 SEHNR, CDR2 FQNEAQ (reference sequence). CDR3 loop: CASSLADRGYTEAFF. The DNA of the CDR3 is TGTGCCAGCAGCTTAGCCGACAGGGGTTATACTGAAGCTTTCTTT.

There are a few counts of this clonotype. The rearrangement links TRBV11-2 to TRBJ2-1; 7 nucleotides align to TRBD2. V trimming: 5 bases; J trimming: 12 bases; junction bases outside the gene matches: 13. CDR3 size: 14 residues. Germline CDR1 is SGHAT and CDR2 is FQNNGV. This CDR3 reads CASSNSGLWGGQFF. CDR3 coding DNA: TGTGCCAGCAGCAATAGCGGCCTCTGGGGGGGGCAGTTCTTC.

This clonotype was counted at least ten times. The CDR3 DNA reads as TGCAGTGCTAGAGATCACAAGGATAGCTATGGCTACACCTTC. It yields the protein CSARDHKDSYGYTF. The V and J genes are TRBV20-1 and TRBJ1-2; D is undetermined. The length of the CDR3 is 14 residues. Germline V gene sequence: CDR1 DFQATT, CDR2 SNEGSKA (reference sequence). Trimming cost V 0 bases and J 4 bases, with 12 bases left between them.

This clonotype was observed many times. The V and J genes are TRBV12-3 or TRBV12-4 and TRBJ2-3; 11 bases are shared with TRBD2. J was trimmed by 1 base and V by 5 bases; bases with no gene match: 2. The CDR3 has 15 residues. CDR3 in amino acids: CASSPTSGGTDTQYF. The CDR3 DNA follows: TGTGCCAGCAGTCCGACTAGCGGGGGCACAGATACGCAGTATTTT.

This clonotype was observed at least ten times. The chain links TRBV5-1 to TRBJ2-3, with 10 nucleotides matching TRBD1. The CDR3 length is 14 residues. Losses at the gene ends were 6 bases for V and 6 bases for J; bases not matched to a gene: 7. Germline CDR1 SGHRS, CDR2 YFSETQ. CDR3 region: CASTPGQGLDTQYF. The CDR3 bases are TGCGCCAGCACCCCGGGACAGGGGTTGGATACGCAGTATTTT.

This clonotype was found many times. This sequence joins TRBV28 and TRBJ2-4; D is uncertain. V lost 4 bases and J lost 0, with 10 bases in between. This CDR3 has 15 amino acids. Germline values: CDR1 MDHEN, CDR2 SYDVKM. The CDR3 region is CASSSVQLAKNIQYF. CDR3 coding DNA: TGTGCCAGCAGTTCAGTACAGCTAGCCAAAAACATTCAGTACTTC.

This clonotype appeared a few times. The J gene is TRBJ2-3, the V gene TRBV9; D gene unclear. The CDR3 sequence is 14 residues long. V was trimmed by 4 bases and J by 1 base, leaving 10 bases between them. Germline V gives CDR1 SGDLS, CDR2 YYNGEE. Here the CDR3 reads CASSIRSGTDTQYF. The CDR3 DNA sequence: TGTGCCAGCAGCATTCGGTCCGGCACAGATACGCAGTATTTT.

This clonotype has just a few counts. The rearrangement links TRBV6-5 to TRBJ2-4; D not certain. The V end was cut by 3 bases, the J end by 3 bases, with 12 bases between. This CDR3 comprises 15 residues. Per the germline V gene, CDR1 is MNHEY and CDR2 is SVGAGI. This CDR3 reads CASSYSPMVKNIQYF. In DNA, the CDR3 is TGTGCCAGCAGTTATTCCCCGATGGTCAAAAACATTCAGTACTTC.

This clonotype came up a few times. The CDR3 coding sequence is TGCAGCGTTGCCTTTGGACTAGCAGACGAGCAGTTCTTC. It codes for CSVAFGLADEQFF. The V and J genes are TRBV29-1 and TRBJ2-1; 8 nucleotides agree with TRBD2. Unmatched junction bases numbered 9, after V lost 4 bases and J lost 10 bases. The CDR3 has 13 residues. Germline loops: CDR1 SQVTM, CDR2 ANQGSEA.

V usage is TRBV6-1 and J usage is TRBJ2-5; TRBD2 aligns across 9 bases. The CDR3 consists of 16 residues. Germline V lookup: CDR1 MNHNS, CDR2 SASEGT. V lost 7 bases and J lost 5; bases outside the gene matches: 14. This CDR3 is CASTTGRVAGAETQYF. DNA of the CDR3: TGTGCCAGCACTACCGGGAGGGTAGCGGGAGCGGAGACCCAGTACTTC.

This clonotype was observed at least ten times. V and J are TRBV4-1 and TRBJ1-1, with D possibly TRBD1 on 5 matching bases. The CDR3 is 13 residues long. Germline V gene sequence: CDR1 MGHRA, CDR2 YSYEKL. Trimming removed 3 bases from V and 6 bases from J, with 11 bases in between. CDR3 coding DNA: TGCGCCAGCAGCCAGGGGAGGGACGCTGAAGCTTTCTTT. This encodes CASSQGRDAEAFF.

This clonotype was recorded many times. The genes are TRBV4-3 and TRBJ2-7; D not resolved. The CDR3 is 14 amino acids. CDR1 is LGHNA, CDR2 YSLEER, per germline. The V end lost 0 bases, the J end lost 4 bases, and 10 bases lay between the germline ends. The CDR3 loop is CASSQDSLTYEQYF. CDR3 nucleotides: TGCGCCAGCAGCCAAGACTCTCTAACTTACGAGCAGTACTTC.

Many counts were recorded for this clonotype. The V call is TRBV5-6, the J call TRBJ2-5; TRBD2 agrees at 7 bases. V was clipped by 2 bases and J by 4 bases; unmatched bases: 11. The CDR3 is made up of 16 amino acids. Germline values: CDR1 SGHDT, CDR2 YYEEEE. The CDR3 DNA reads as TGTGCCAGCAGCTTACGTCGAGCGGGGAAAGGAGAGACCCAGTACTTC. It specifies CASSLRRAGKGETQYF.

This clonotype was observed at least ten times. J is TRBJ1-2 and V is TRBV7-9; D uncertain. CDR3 length: 13 amino acids. V was shortened by 5 bases and J by 1 base, with 8 bases between the two germline ends. Germline assignment: CDR1 SEHNR and CDR2 FQNEAQ (reference sequence). CDR3 coding DNA: TGTGCCAGCAGCCGAGGGTTTAACTATGGCTACACCTTC. Its protein is CASSRGFNYGYTF.

The chain has TRBV20-1 and TRBJ1-5; no firm D call. Germline V gives CDR1 DFQATT, CDR2 SNEGSKA (reference sequence). The CDR3 totals 12 residues. Between the trimmed V and J ends, which lost 0 bases and 6 bases, there was a span of 6 bases. CDR3: CSAREGSQPQHF. The CDR3 region has the DNA TGCAGTGCTAGAGAAGGTAGTCAGCCCCAGCATTTT.

This clonotype was recorded many times. This chain connects TRBV15 to TRBJ2-3; D may correspond to TRBD1 or TRBD2 (5 bases each). Between the trimmed V and J ends, which lost 3 bases and 4 bases, there was a span of 5 bases. Germline V gives CDR1 LNHNV, CDR2 YYDKDF (reference sequence). The CDR3 is 12 amino acids. Written as DNA, the CDR3 is TGTGCCACCAGCAGGGGGGCAGATACGCAGTATTTT. The encoded protein is CATSRGADTQYF.

There are many counts of this clonotype. This chain links TRBV5-6 with TRBJ2-3; no clear D. CDR1 is SGHDT and CDR2 is YYEEEE in the germline V gene. V gave up 2 bases and J gave up 2 bases, with 18 bases separating them. This CDR3 has 17 residues. As DNA, the CDR3 is TGTGCCAGCAGCTTTCTAGGGAACCCAAAAAACACAGATACGCAGTATTTT. Amino acid sequence: CASSFLGNPKNTDTQYF.

This clonotype appeared many times. The chain carries TRBV20-1 and TRBJ2-7; TRBD2 aligns across 14 bases. The trim removed 0 bases at V and 3 bases at J, leaving 10 bases unmatched. CDR3 length: 18 residues. Germline V CDR1 and CDR2: DFQATT, SNEGSKA (reference sequence). The DNA of the CDR3 is TGCAGTGCTAGAGATAGGGGACTAGCGGGAGTTCTACACTACGAGCAGTACTTC. Translation: CSARDRGLAGVLHYEQYF.

The chain is built from TRBV5-1 and TRBJ2-5, with a weak D call TRBD1 (6 bases). The CDR3 is 15 residues long. Trimming stripped 1 base from V and 4 bases from J, with 14 bases between. CDR1 and CDR2 from the germline V gene are SGHRS and YFSETQ. CDR3 DNA sequence: TGCGCCAGCAGCTTGTCCCAAGGGGGTAGAGAGACCCAGTACTTC. It translates to CASSLSQGGRETQYF.

This clonotype has more than one count but fewer than ten. The gene calls are TRBV7-2 and TRBJ2-1; no clear D gene. Germline-derived CDR1 and CDR2 are SGHTA and FQGNSA. Trimming stripped 5 bases from V and 7 bases from J, with 15 bases between. The CDR3 runs to 14 residues. The CDR3 DNA reads TGTGCCAGCAGCCCCCTCTCGTTCAGGAATGAGCAGTTCTTC. It is translated as CASSPLSFRNEQFF.